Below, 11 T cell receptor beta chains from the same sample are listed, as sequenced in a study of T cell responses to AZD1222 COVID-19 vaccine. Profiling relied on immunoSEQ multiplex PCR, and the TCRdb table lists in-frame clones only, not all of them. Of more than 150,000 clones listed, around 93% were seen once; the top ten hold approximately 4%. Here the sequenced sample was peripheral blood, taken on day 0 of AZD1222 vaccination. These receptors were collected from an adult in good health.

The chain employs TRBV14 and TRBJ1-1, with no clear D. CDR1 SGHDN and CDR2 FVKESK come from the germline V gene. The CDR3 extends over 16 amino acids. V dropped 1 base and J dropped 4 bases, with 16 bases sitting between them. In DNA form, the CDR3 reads TGTGCCAGCAGCCAAGTCCCGGACGGAAAACGCACTGAAGCTTTCTTT. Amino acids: CASSQVPDGKRTEAFF.

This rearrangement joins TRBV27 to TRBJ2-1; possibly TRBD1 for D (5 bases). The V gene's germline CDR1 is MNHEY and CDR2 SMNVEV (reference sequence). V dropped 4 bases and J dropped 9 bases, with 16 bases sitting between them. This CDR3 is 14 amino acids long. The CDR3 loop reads CASSSNIQASEQFF. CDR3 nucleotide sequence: TGTGCCAGCAGTTCCAACATACAGGCCTCTGAGCAGTTCTTC.

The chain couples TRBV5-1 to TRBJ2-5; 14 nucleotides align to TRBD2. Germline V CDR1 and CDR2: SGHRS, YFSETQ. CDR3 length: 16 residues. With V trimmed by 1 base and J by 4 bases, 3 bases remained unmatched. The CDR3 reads CASSLRLAGGGETQYF. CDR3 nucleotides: TGCGCCAGCAGCTTGAGACTAGCGGGAGGGGGAGAGACCCAGTACTTC. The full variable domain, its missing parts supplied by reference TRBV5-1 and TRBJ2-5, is KAGVTQTPRYLIKTRGQQVTLSCSPISGHRSVSWYQQTPGQGLQFLFEYFSETQRNKGNFPGRFSGRQFSNSRSEMNVSTLELGDSALYLCASSLRLAGGGETQYFGPGTRLLVL.

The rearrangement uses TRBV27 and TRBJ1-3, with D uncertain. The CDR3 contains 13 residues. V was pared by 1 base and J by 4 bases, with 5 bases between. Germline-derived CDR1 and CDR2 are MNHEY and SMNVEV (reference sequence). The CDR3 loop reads CASSLYTGNTIYF. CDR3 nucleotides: TGTGCCAGCAGTTTATACACAGGAAACACCATATATTTT.

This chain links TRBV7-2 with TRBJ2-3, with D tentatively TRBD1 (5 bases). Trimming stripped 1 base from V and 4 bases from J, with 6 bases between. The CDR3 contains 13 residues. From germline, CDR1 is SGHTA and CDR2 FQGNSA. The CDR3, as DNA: TGTGCCAGCAGCTTAGTCAGGGCAGATACGCAGTATTTT. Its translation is CASSLVRADTQYF.

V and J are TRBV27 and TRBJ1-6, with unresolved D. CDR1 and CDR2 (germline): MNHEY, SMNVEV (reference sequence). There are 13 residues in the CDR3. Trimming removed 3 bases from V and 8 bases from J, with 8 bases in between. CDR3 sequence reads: CASSFRLDSPLHF. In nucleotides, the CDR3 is TGTGCCAGCAGTTTCCGGTTGGATTCACCCCTCCACTTT.

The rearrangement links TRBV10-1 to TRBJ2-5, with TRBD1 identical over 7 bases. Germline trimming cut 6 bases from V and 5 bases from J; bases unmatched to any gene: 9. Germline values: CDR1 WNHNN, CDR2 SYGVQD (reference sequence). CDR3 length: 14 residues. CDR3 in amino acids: CASRRGPKLETQYF. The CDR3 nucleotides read TGCGCCAGCAGGAGGGGGCCTAAATTGGAGACCCAGTACTTC.

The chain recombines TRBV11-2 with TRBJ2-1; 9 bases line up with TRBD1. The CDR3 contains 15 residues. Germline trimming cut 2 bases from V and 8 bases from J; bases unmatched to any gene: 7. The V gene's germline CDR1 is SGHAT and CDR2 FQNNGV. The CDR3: CASSLTGGYVDEQFF. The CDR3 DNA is TGTGCCAGCAGCTTAACAGGGGGCTATGTAGATGAGCAGTTCTTC.

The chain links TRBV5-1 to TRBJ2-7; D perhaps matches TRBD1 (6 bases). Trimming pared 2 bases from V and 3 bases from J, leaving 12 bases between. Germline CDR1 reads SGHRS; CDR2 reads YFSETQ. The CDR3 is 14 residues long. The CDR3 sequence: CASSLTQGNYEQYF. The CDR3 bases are TGCGCCAGCAGCTTAACCCAGGGGAACTACGAGCAGTACTTC.

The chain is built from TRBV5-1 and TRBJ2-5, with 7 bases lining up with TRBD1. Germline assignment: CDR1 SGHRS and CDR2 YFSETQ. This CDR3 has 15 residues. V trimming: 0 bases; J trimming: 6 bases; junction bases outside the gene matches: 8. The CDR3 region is CASSLGQGSLKTQYF. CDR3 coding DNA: TGCGCCAGCAGCTTGGGACAGGGAAGTTTGAAGACCCAGTACTTC. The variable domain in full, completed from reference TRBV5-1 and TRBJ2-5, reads KAGVTQTPRYLIKTRGQQVTLSCSPISGHRSVSWYQQTPGQGLQFLFEYFSETQRNKGNFPGRFSGRQFSNSRSEMNVSTLELGDSALYLCASSLGQGSLKTQYFGPGTRLLVL.

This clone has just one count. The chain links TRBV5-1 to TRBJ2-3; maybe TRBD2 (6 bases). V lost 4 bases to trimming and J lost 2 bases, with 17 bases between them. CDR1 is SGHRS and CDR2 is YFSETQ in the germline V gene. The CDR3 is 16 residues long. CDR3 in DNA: TGCGCCAGCAGCCAGTTTCCGCGGGACCTCACAGATACGCAGTATTTT. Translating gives CASSQFPRDLTDTQYF.